These 25 T cell receptor beta chains originate from one sample sequenced in a study of cytomegalovirus exposure and HLA in healthy donors. The primer mix had 60 Vbeta and 13 Jbeta primers. Data came from immunoSEQ multiplex PCR; TCRdb stores just in-frame clones and leaves some out. The sample has about 110,000 clones, about 84% seen once. Material: PBMCs. The receptors stem from a man in his thirties or forties in good health and CMV-seronegative.

V is TRBV7-2 and J is TRBJ2-2; 11 bases are shared with TRBD2. The CDR3 extends over 15 amino acids. The junction had 4 bases not matched to a gene; V was cut back by 1 base and J by 9 bases. The germline V gene encodes CDR1 SGHTA and CDR2 FQGNSA. CDR3 in amino acids: CASSLDLAGGRELFF. The CDR3 DNA reads as TGTGCCAGCAGCTTAGATCTAGCGGGGGGTCGGGAGCTGTTTTTT. Looking up the rest from reference TRBV7-2 and TRBJ2-2 gives the full variable domain: GAGVSQSPSNKVTEKGKDVELRCDPISGHTALYWYRQSLGQGLEFLIYFQGNSAPDKSGLPSDRFSAERTGGSVSTLTIQRTQQEDSAVYLCASSLDLAGGRELFFGEGSRLTVL.

CDR3 loop: CASSALGSSVSYEQYF. DNA for the CDR3: TGCGCCAGCAGCGCTCTTGGCTCTAGCGTTTCCTACGAGCAGTACTTC. The rearrangement uses TRBV4-1 and TRBJ2-7; the D gene is possibly TRBD2 (6 bases). Germline V gene lookup returns CDR1 MGHRA and CDR2 YSYEKL. With 5 bases removed from V and 1 base from J, the gap between germline ends came to 18 bases. The CDR3 is made up of 16 amino acids.

This chain connects TRBV5-4 to TRBJ2-7; 10 bases are shared with TRBD1. Germline lookup yields CDR1 SGHNT and CDR2 YYREEE (reference sequence). With V trimmed by 4 bases and J by 3 bases, 4 bases remained unmatched. The CDR3 length is 14 residues. The CDR3 bases are TGTGCCAGCAGCCAGACAGGGGGCGGCTACGAGCAGTACTTC. It yields the protein CASSQTGGGYEQYF.

The chain is built from TRBV27 and TRBJ2-1; 7 bases line up with TRBD2. CDR1 MNHEY and CDR2 SMNVEV come from the germline V gene (reference sequence). Trimming took 7 bases from V and 6 from J; bases not matched to a gene: 6. The CDR3 runs to 13 residues. As DNA, the CDR3 is TGTGCCAGCAAGCTGGGACTATTCAATGAGCAGTTCTTC. Amino acids: CASKLGLFNEQFF.

The J gene is TRBJ2-3, the V gene TRBV5-4; D is possibly TRBD1 (6 bases). The ends were cut back, 0 bases at V and 1 base at J, with 9 bases in the middle. CDR1 is SGHNT and CDR2 is YYREEE in the germline V gene (reference sequence). This CDR3 spans 15 amino acids. The CDR3 DNA sequence: TGTGCCAGCAGCTTGGAGGGGGTGGGCACAGATACGCAGTATTTT. As protein: CASSLEGVGTDTQYF.

The rearrangement uses TRBV7-2 and TRBJ2-5; D possibly corresponds to TRBD1 (6 bases). Germline CDR1 and CDR2: SGHTA and FQGNSA. Trimming stripped 5 bases from V and 2 bases from J, with 9 bases between. This CDR3 has 13 amino acids. The CDR3 coding sequence is TGTGCCAGCAGCCGGACAGAGCAAGAGACCCAGTACTTC. It is translated as CASSRTEQETQYF.

The chain has TRBV11-2 and TRBJ2-7; D gene unclear. This CDR3 region has 15 residues. From germline, CDR1 is SGHAT and CDR2 FQNNGV. V was cut by 5 bases and J by 0 bases, with 14 bases left in between. DNA for the CDR3: TGTGCCAGCAGCGAGGCCTCACTCCGCTCCTACGAGCAGTACTTC. Residues: CASSEASLRSYEQYF.

V gene TRBV9 combines with J gene TRBJ1-3; TRBD1 matches 8 bases. Germline-derived CDR1 and CDR2 are SGDLS and YYNGEE. This CDR3 is built from 13 residues. Trimming removed 5 bases from V and 3 bases from J; junction bases left unmatched: 1. CDR3 loop: CASRDRVGNTIYF. CDR3 bases: TGTGCCAGCAGGGACAGGGTTGGAAACACCATATATTTT.

V gene TRBV5-1 combines with J gene TRBJ1-2; D perhaps matches TRBD1 (6 bases). This CDR3 is 13 amino acids long. V shed 3 bases and J shed 2 bases, with 8 bases lying between them. The germline V gene has CDR1 SGHRS and CDR2 YFSETQ. This CDR3 reads CASSSTGNYGYTF. The CDR3, as DNA: TGCGCCAGCAGCTCCACAGGGAACTATGGCTACACCTTC. Supplemented by reference TRBV5-1 and TRBJ1-2, the full variable domain reads KAGVTQTPRYLIKTRGQQVTLSCSPISGHRSVSWYQQTPGQGLQFLFEYFSETQRNKGNFPGRFSGRQFSNSRSEMNVSTLELGDSALYLCASSSTGNYGYTFGSGTRLTVV.

V is TRBV27 and J is TRBJ2-7, with a possible D match to TRBD1 (6 bases). V gave up 6 bases and J gave up 6 bases, with 12 bases separating them. CDR1 is MNHEY, CDR2 SMNVEV, per germline (reference sequence). The CDR3 sequence is 12 residues long. The CDR3 sequence is CASRGAAPEQYF. The DNA for the CDR3 is TGTGCCAGCAGGGGGGCTGCACCCGAGCAGTACTTC.

The genes are TRBV11-1 and TRBJ2-7; D uncertain. The germline gives CDR1 SGHAT, CDR2 FQDESV (reference sequence). The germline V and J ends were trimmed by 5 bases and 4 bases, with 12 bases remaining between them. The CDR3 is 13 amino acids. The CDR3 coding sequence is TGTGCCAGCAGCCCAGATCCCTCGTACGAGCAGTACTTC. Protein sequence: CASSPDPSYEQYF.

J is TRBJ2-2 and V is TRBV14, with TRBD2 matching 14 bases. Trimming cost V 5 bases and J 5 bases; bases outside gene matches: 7. Per the germline V gene, CDR1 is SGHDN and CDR2 is FVKESK. The CDR3 extends over 17 amino acids. The DNA for the CDR3 is TGTGCCAGCAGCGGACTAGCGGGAGGATTGGGAACCGGGGAGCTGTTTTTT. Translated: CASSGLAGGLGTGELFF.

CDR3 bases: TGCGCCAGCAGCTTGGTACTAGCGGGGGGCGAGCAGTACTTC. It yields the protein CASSLVLAGGEQYF. The chain is built from TRBV5-1 and TRBJ2-7; 12 positions match TRBD2. The germline CDR1 and CDR2 sequences are SGHRS and YFSETQ. This CDR3 has 14 amino acids. V shed 0 bases and J 6 bases; nucleotides not matched to a gene: 1.

V is TRBV6-1 and J is TRBJ2-7, with D possibly TRBD1 on 6 matching bases. The CDR3 is 15 residues long. Germline assignment: CDR1 MNHNS and CDR2 SASEGT. V was shortened by 6 bases and J by 4 bases, with 19 bases between the two germline ends. CDR3 nucleotides: TGTGCCAGCAGAGCCGCCCCTACAGGGTCTTACGAGCAGTACTTC. Translating it yields CASRAAPTGSYEQYF.

V and J are TRBV19 and TRBJ2-5; tentative D call: TRBD1 (5 bases). The ends were cut back, 5 bases at V and 5 bases at J, with 12 bases in the middle. CDR3 length: 13 amino acids. The germline gives CDR1 LNHDA, CDR2 SQIVND (reference sequence). The CDR3, as DNA: TGTGCCAGTAGTTTCCCAGGGCGGGAGACCCAGTACTTC. This encodes CASSFPGRETQYF.

This sequence joins TRBV7-9 and TRBJ1-1; D might be TRBD1 (5 bases). From germline, CDR1 is SEHNR and CDR2 FQNEAQ (reference sequence). The V end was cut by 5 bases, the J end by 7 bases, with 17 bases between. CDR3 length equals 14 residues. CDR3 residues: CASSAHKGHLEAFF. The DNA for the CDR3 is TGTGCCAGCAGCGCACACAAGGGGCACCTTGAAGCTTTCTTT. Together with reference TRBV7-9 and TRBJ1-1, the CDR3 gives the full variable domain: DTGVSQNPRHKITKRGQNVTFRCDPISEHNRLYWYRQTLGQGPEFLTYFQNEAQLEKSRLLSDRFSAERPKGSFSTLEIQRTEQGDSAMYLCASSAHKGHLEAFFGQGTRLTVV.

V and J are TRBV2 and TRBJ2-7, with 7 positions matching TRBD2. The CDR3 runs to 17 residues. Trimming removed 3 bases from V and 7 bases from J; junction bases left unmatched: 18. The germline V gene encodes CDR1 SNHLY and CDR2 FYNNEI. CDR3: CASSESGTGTALGEQYF. DNA of the CDR3: TGTGCCAGCAGTGAGAGCGGGACCGGGACCGCCCTTGGAGAGCAGTACTTC.

This chain links TRBV5-1 with TRBJ2-1, with 14 bases matching TRBD2. In germline, CDR1 is SGHRS, CDR2 YFSETQ. The CDR3 is made up of 16 amino acids. With 4 bases clipped from V and 4 bases from J, the junction kept 4 bases outside the gene matches. The CDR3, as DNA: TGCGCCAGCAGCCCGGGACTAGCGGGGGTATACAATGAGCAGTTCTTC. Residues: CASSPGLAGVYNEQFF.

The gene calls are TRBV5-4 and TRBJ2-7; TRBD2 might be the D (6 bases). The CDR3 is 13 amino acids. Germline V gene data show CDR1 as SGHNT and CDR2 as YYREEE (reference sequence). Trimming removed 2 bases at V and 7 bases at J, with 13 bases between. CDR3 in DNA: TGTGCCAGCAGCTTTCAAGGGGCGGGGGAGCAGTACTTC. This codes for CASSFQGAGEQYF.

The CDR3 spells CAWSRGVQPQHF. Written as DNA, the CDR3 is TGTGCCTGGAGCAGGGGGGTTCAGCCCCAGCATTTT. The chain is built from TRBV30 and TRBJ1-5; 7 bases align to TRBD1. The CDR3 length is 12 residues. Trimming removed 3 bases from V and 6 bases from J; junction bases left unmatched: 2. The V gene's germline CDR1 is GTSNPN and CDR2 SVGIG (reference sequence).

V and J are TRBV9 and TRBJ2-6; 7 nucleotides line up with TRBD1. From germline, CDR1 is SGDLS and CDR2 YYNGEE. The CDR3 has 15 amino acids. The V and J ends lost 4 bases and 4 bases, in that order; junction bases with no gene match: 5. The CDR3 loop reads CASSPRQGGANVLTF. CDR3 sequence (DNA): TGTGCCAGCAGCCCCCGACAGGGAGGGGCCAACGTCCTGACTTTC.

This rearrangement joins TRBV5-1 to TRBJ1-2; D is ambiguous. Trimming took off 0 bases at V and 4 bases at J, with 10 bases between the two ends. Germline V CDR1 and CDR2: SGHRS, YFSETQ. The CDR3 runs 14 residues. The CDR3 spells CASSLVAGSYGYTF. In DNA form, the CDR3 reads TGCGCCAGCAGCTTGGTGGCCGGGAGCTATGGCTACACCTTC.

The chain employs TRBV2 and TRBJ1-5; 10 nucleotides match TRBD1. The V and J ends lost 7 bases and 2 bases, in that order; junction bases with no gene match: 11. This CDR3 comprises 17 residues. Germline loops: CDR1 SNHLY, CDR2 FYNNEI. The CDR3 DNA reads TGTGCCAGCACCGACGACAGGGGGCTAGGTGGCAATCAGCCCCAGCATTTT. Residues: CASTDDRGLGGNQPQHF.

This clone was picked up a small number of times. The CDR3 DNA is TGTGCCACCAGAGGACAGGTGCACTCTTTCTTT. Translated: CATRGQVHSFF. The rearrangement uses TRBV15 and TRBJ1-1; 7 positions agree with TRBD1. Germline CDR1 LNHNV, CDR2 YYDKDF (reference sequence). The trim removed 6 bases at V and 12 bases at J, leaving 7 bases unmatched. CDR3 length: 11 amino acids.

The chain combines TRBV6-1 with TRBJ1-4; D not certain. CDR3 length: 14 amino acids. The germline V gene encodes CDR1 MNHNS and CDR2 SASEGT. The V and J ends lost 4 bases and 8 bases respectively, with 14 bases between them. This chain's CDR3 is CASSGRTGGEKLFF. In nucleotides, the CDR3 is TGTGCCAGCAGTGGAAGGACCGGAGGGGAAAAACTGTTTTTT.